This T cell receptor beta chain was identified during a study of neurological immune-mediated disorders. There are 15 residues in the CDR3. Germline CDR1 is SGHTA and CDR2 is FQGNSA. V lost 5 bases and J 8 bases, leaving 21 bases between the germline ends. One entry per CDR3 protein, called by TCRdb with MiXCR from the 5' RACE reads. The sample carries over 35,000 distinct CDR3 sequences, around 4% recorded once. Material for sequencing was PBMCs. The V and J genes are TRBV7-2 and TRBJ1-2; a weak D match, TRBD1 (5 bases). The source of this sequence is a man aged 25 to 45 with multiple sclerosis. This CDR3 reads CASSPLIGGLDGYTF. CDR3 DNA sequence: TGTGCCAGCAGCCCCCTTATTGGGGGGTTGGACGGCTACACCTTC.